This is a list of T cell receptor beta chains from one sample in a study of response to subunit inactivated influenza vaccine. Using its own MiXCR run on the RT-PCR reads, TCRdb lists one record per CDR3 protein. The data show 650,000 or so distinct CDR3 sequences, around 15% seen once. Source: PBMCs from blood, taken roughly 15 days before vaccination. The receptor set was obtained from a man between 50 and 59 years old who received an inactivated influenza vaccine. Each CDR3 is given with its conserved first and last residue. Each record gives: CDR3 DNA, CDR3 protein, clone size, J gene, V gene, D gene. A D gene is named only where the DNA matches it firmly. Part of the rows lack a size; the others show once, few, many or a class for expanded clones.

DNA: TGTGCCAGCAGTGAATCGGACAGGGGTGGCTACACCTTC
CDR3: CASSESDRGGYTF
size: few
J: TRBJ1-2
V: TRBV12-3/TRBV12-4
D: TRBD1

DNA: TGTGCCAGCAGTTTAGCTCTCCGAGAGACCCAGTACTTC
CDR3: CASSLALRETQYF
size: few
J: TRBJ2-5
V: TRBV12-3/TRBV12-4
D: .

DNA: TGTGCCACCAGTGGGTCCGGGACAGGGTCCTCCTACGAGCAGTACTTC
CDR3: CATSGSGTGSSYEQYF
size: .
J: TRBJ2-7
V: TRBV24-1
D: TRBD1

DNA: TGTGCCAGCAGCTTAATAGGCAGAAGGGAGACCCAGTACTTC
CDR3: CASSLIGRRETQYF
size: few
J: TRBJ2-5
V: TRBV7-9
D: .

DNA: TGCAGTGCTAGCGGGGTGGGGTTTCGCGAGCAGTACTTC
CDR3: CSASGVGFREQYF
size: .
J: TRBJ2-7
V: TRBV20-1
D: .

DNA: TGTGCCAGCACTAAAAGCGGGAGAGACTACGAGCAGTACTTC
CDR3: CASTKSGRDYEQYF
size: .
J: TRBJ2-7
V: TRBV12-3/TRBV12-4
D: TRBD2

DNA: TGTGCCAGCAGTTTATCTGGGACAGGGTTATACGAGCAGTACTTC
CDR3: CASSLSGTGLYEQYF
size: .
J: TRBJ2-7
V: TRBV12-3/TRBV12-4
D: TRBD1

DNA: TGTGCCATCAGCCCGACAGCTAGCAATCAGCCCCAGCATTTT
CDR3: CAISPTASNQPQHF
size: .
J: TRBJ1-5
V: TRBV10-3
D: .

DNA: TGTGCCAGCAGACGACTAGCGGGGGGAGATACGCAGTATTTT
CDR3: CASRRLAGGDTQYF
size: few
J: TRBJ2-3
V: TRBV27
D: TRBD2

DNA: TGTGCCAGCAGAATCCGTGACAGGGGAAACGAGCAGTACTTC
CDR3: CASRIRDRGNEQYF
size: .
J: TRBJ2-7
V: TRBV6-2/TRBV6-3
D: TRBD1

DNA: TGTGCCATCAGTGACCCCGGAGGGGGGTCTAGCACAGATACGCAGTATTTT
CDR3: CAISDPGGGSSTDTQYF
size: .
J: TRBJ2-3
V: TRBV10-3
D: .

DNA: TGTGCCAGCAGTGTAGGGACAGGGGGTCCCTCTGGAAACACCATATATTTT
CDR3: CASSVGTGGPSGNTIYF
size: few
J: TRBJ1-3
V: TRBV6-1
D: TRBD1

DNA: TGCGCCAGCAGCTTGGGAGGTAGCGGGTTAACCTACGAGCAGTACTTC
CDR3: CASSLGGSGLTYEQYF
size: few
J: TRBJ2-7
V: TRBV5-1
D: TRBD2

DNA: TGTGCCAGCAGCTGCTTCGTAGCGGGAGCTAGGACCGGGGAGCTGTTTTTT
CDR3: CASSCFVAGARTGELFF
size: .
J: TRBJ2-2
V: TRBV7-2
D: TRBD2

DNA: TGTGCCAGCAGCTTCTGGGGGGGCTTGGGGGAGACGCAGTATTTT
CDR3: CASSFWGGLGETQYF
size: .
J: TRBJ2-3
V: TRBV7-2
D: .

DNA: TGTGCCAGCTCACCCCAAACTCTATCGGGCACTGAAGCTTTCTTT
CDR3: CASSPQTLSGTEAFF
size: many
J: TRBJ1-1
V: TRBV18
D: .

DNA: TGCGCCAGCAGCCAAGGGGGCGTGGGAGACACCGGGGAGCTGTTTTTT
CDR3: CASSQGGVGDTGELFF
size: .
J: TRBJ2-2
V: TRBV4-3
D: .

DNA: TGTGCCAGCAGTGAGTCTAGCGGGGGAAATGAGCAGTTCTTC
CDR3: CASSESSGGNEQFF
size: few
J: TRBJ2-1
V: TRBV2
D: TRBD2

DNA: TGTGCCAGTAGTATAGCGTCTAGATCGGAAGAGACCCAGTACTTC
CDR3: CASSIASRSEETQYF
size: few
J: TRBJ2-5
V: TRBV19
D: .

DNA: TGTGCCAGCAGTAGAAGCCGGGACACCCCGACTGAAGCTTTCTTT
CDR3: CASSRSRDTPTEAFF
size: many
J: TRBJ1-1
V: TRBV6-2/TRBV6-3
D: .

DNA: TGTGCCAGCAGCATCCGACAGGGAGGAGATACGCAGTATTTT
CDR3: CASSIRQGGDTQYF
size: .
J: TRBJ2-3
V: TRBV7-9
D: .

DNA: TGCAGCGCCGCGGGGGGGCCGGGCTACAATGAGCAGTTCTTC
CDR3: CSAAGGPGYNEQFF
size: .
J: TRBJ2-1
V: TRBV29-1
D: TRBD2

DNA: TGTGCCAGCAGTGTATTTGGGGTCTCGAATCAGCCCCAGCATTTT
CDR3: CASSVFGVSNQPQHF
size: .
J: TRBJ1-5
V: TRBV6-1
D: .

DNA: TGTGCCAGCAGCCCCCAAAGGGGCCAAGAGACCCAGTACTTC
CDR3: CASSPQRGQETQYF
size: .
J: TRBJ2-5
V: TRBV11-2
D: .

DNA: TGTGCCAGCAGTTTATTTCTACAGGGGGCTCGCCGATCTCAGGGGGAAGCCAAAAACATTCAGTACTTC
CDR3: CASSLFLQGARRSQGEAKNIQYF
size: few
J: TRBJ2-4
V: TRBV27
D: TRBD1

DNA: TGTGCCAGCAGCCAAGGTACCCAGAACACAGATACGCAGTATTTT
CDR3: CASSQGTQNTDTQYF
size: many
J: TRBJ2-3
V: TRBV3-1
D: .

DNA: TGTGCCAGCAGCCCCACTAGCGGGGGCACCGGGGAGCTGTTTTTT
CDR3: CASSPTSGGTGELFF
size: many
J: TRBJ2-2
V: TRBV6-1
D: TRBD2

DNA: TGCGCCAGCAGCCGATTAGGGGGGTACTCTGGAAACACCATATATTTT
CDR3: CASSRLGGYSGNTIYF
size: many
J: TRBJ1-3
V: TRBV5-1
D: .

DNA: TGTGCCAGCAGCCAACCGGGAGAAACCGGGGAGCTGTTTTTT
CDR3: CASSQPGETGELFF
size: .
J: TRBJ2-2
V: TRBV3-1
D: .

DNA: TGTGCCAGCAGCCAGTACTGGAGGGTGGGCGAGCAGTACTTC
CDR3: CASSQYWRVGEQYF
size: many
J: TRBJ2-7
V: TRBV7-9
D: .

DNA: TGCAGTGCTAGGCGATCCGGGGGGGTAACAGATACGCAGTATTTT
CDR3: CSARRSGGVTDTQYF
size: few
J: TRBJ2-3
V: TRBV20-1
D: TRBD2

DNA: TGTGCCAGCAGCCAACAGGGGGCACTGAGGAATGAGCAGTTCTTC
CDR3: CASSQQGALRNEQFF
size: .
J: TRBJ2-1
V: TRBV11-2
D: TRBD1

DNA: TGTGCCAGCAGCGTGGTCCCCTCCAATGAGCAGTTCTTC
CDR3: CASSVVPSNEQFF
size: .
J: TRBJ2-1
V: TRBV9
D: .

DNA: TGTGCCAGCAGTTTATATGGCTACGAGCAGTACTTC
CDR3: CASSLYGYEQYF
size: few
J: TRBJ2-7
V: TRBV28
D: .

DNA: TGTGCCAGCAGCTACACGATGACTTGGAACACTGAAGCTTTCTTT
CDR3: CASSYTMTWNTEAFF
size: few
J: TRBJ1-1
V: TRBV5-6
D: .

DNA: TGTGCCAGCAGCTTAGCCACAGGGTACCGTGAAGATACGCAGTATTTT
CDR3: CASSLATGYREDTQYF
size: .
J: TRBJ2-3
V: TRBV7-2
D: .

DNA: TGTGCCAGCAGCCCTCGACACCTAGGGACTAATGAAAAACTGTTTTTT
CDR3: CASSPRHLGTNEKLFF
size: few
J: TRBJ1-4
V: TRBV11-2
D: .

DNA: TGTGCCAGCAGTTTAGGGGAGGGGTCCTACAATGAGCAGTTCTTC
CDR3: CASSLGEGSYNEQFF
size: many
J: TRBJ2-1
V: TRBV6-5
D: TRBD2

DNA: TGCAGTGCTAGAGGCCCCGAGGAGGAGCAGTACTTC
CDR3: CSARGPEEEQYF
size: few
J: TRBJ2-7
V: TRBV20-1
D: .

DNA: TGTGCCAGCAGTTGGACTAGCGGGAGGGCCCAAGGAAATTACAATGAGCAGTTCTTC
CDR3: CASSWTSGRAQGNYNEQFF
size: many
J: TRBJ2-1
V: TRBV6-6
D: TRBD2

DNA: TGTGCCAGCAGCGTAGAAGGGATTGCATACGAGCAGTACTTC
CDR3: CASSVEGIAYEQYF
size: few
J: TRBJ2-7
V: TRBV9
D: .

DNA: TGTGCCAGCAACCCGACGAGGTTACCGGGACAGGGAGTCACTGAAGCTTTCTTT
CDR3: CASNPTRLPGQGVTEAFF
size: .
J: TRBJ1-1
V: TRBV27
D: TRBD1

DNA: TGCGCCAGCAGCCAGGCCGAATCGAACACCGGGGAGCTGTTTTTT
CDR3: CASSQAESNTGELFF
size: .
J: TRBJ2-2
V: TRBV4-3
D: .

DNA: TGTGCCAGCAGCAGATCAGACACAAATAGCAATCAGCCCCAGCATTTT
CDR3: CASSRSDTNSNQPQHF
size: .
J: TRBJ1-5
V: TRBV5-6
D: .

DNA: TGCAGTGCTCCCGACAGGAACTCTGAGGAGCAGTACTTC
CDR3: CSAPDRNSEEQYF
size: many
J: TRBJ2-7
V: TRBV20-1
D: .

DNA: TGTGCCAGCAGCCCTAGGCTATACTCCTACGAGCAGTACTTC
CDR3: CASSPRLYSYEQYF
size: few
J: TRBJ2-7
V: TRBV9
D: .

DNA: TGCGCCAGCAGCTTGGGACCCCAGGGGAATTCACCCCTCCACTTT
CDR3: CASSLGPQGNSPLHF
size: few
J: TRBJ1-6
V: TRBV5-1
D: .

DNA: TGCGCCAGCAGCAGGACAGGGGGCGCTTGGAAAACTGAAGCTTTCTTT
CDR3: CASSRTGGAWKTEAFF
size: many
J: TRBJ1-1
V: TRBV4-1
D: TRBD1

DNA: TGCAGTTCAGTAAACAGGGGGCGAAGAGAGACCCAGTACTTC
CDR3: CSSVNRGRRETQYF
size: .
J: TRBJ2-5
V: TRBV20-1
D: TRBD1